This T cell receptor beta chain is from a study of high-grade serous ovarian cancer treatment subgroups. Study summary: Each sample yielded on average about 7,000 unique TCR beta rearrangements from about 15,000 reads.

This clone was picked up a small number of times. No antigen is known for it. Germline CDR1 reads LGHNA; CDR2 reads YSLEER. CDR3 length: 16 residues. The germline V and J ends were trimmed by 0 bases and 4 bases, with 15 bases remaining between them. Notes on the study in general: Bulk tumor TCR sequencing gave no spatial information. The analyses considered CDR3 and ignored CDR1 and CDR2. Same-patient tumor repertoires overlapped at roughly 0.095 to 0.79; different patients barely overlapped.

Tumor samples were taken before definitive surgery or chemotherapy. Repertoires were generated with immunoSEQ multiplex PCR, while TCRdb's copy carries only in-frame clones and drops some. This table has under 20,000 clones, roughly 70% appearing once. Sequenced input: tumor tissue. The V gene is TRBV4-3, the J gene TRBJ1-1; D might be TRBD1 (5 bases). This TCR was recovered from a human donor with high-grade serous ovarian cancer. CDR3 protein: CASSQEYAGRGTEAFF. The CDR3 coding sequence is TGCGCCAGCAGCCAAGAGTATGCAGGGAGAGGCACTGAAGCTTTCTTT.